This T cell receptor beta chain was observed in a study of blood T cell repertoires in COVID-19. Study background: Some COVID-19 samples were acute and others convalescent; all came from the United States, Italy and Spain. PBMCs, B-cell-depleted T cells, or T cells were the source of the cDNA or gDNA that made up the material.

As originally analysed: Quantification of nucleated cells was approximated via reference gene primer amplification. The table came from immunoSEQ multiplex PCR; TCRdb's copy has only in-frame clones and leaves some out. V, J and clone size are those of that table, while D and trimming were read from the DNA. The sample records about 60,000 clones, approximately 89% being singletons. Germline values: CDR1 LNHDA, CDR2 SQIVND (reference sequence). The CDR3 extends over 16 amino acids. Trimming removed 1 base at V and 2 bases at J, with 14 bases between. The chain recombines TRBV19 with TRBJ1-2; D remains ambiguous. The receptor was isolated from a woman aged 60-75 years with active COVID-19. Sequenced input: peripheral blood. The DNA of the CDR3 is TGTGCCAGTAGTATAGGGCGCCCAGGTTCAAACTATGGCTACACCTTC. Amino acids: CASSIGRPGSNYGYTF.